A single T cell receptor (beta chain) is shown here with its context. Its specificity is not known. Primers for the PCR totalled 60 Vbeta and 13 Jbeta. Measured with immunoSEQ multiplex PCR; TCRdb has only the in-frame clones, and not every one. The listing contains fewer than 150,000 clones. Trimming took 8 bases from V and 4 from J, leaving 14 bases between them. Germline lookup yields CDR1 SNHLY and CDR2 FYNNEI. The CDR3 contains 13 residues. The data were obtained in a study of cytomegalovirus exposure and HLA in healthy donors. General study points: An analysis done earlier found most TCR beta V segments productive about 90% or about 30% of the time. Later on, an analysis showed TCR association rates differing by HLA locus, with DRB1 the most and HLA-C the fewest.

This chain links TRBV2 with TRBJ1-1; unclear D gene. Sequenced input: PBMCs. The source of this sequence is an older woman in good health and CMV-seronegative. This CDR3 is CASCAGWATEAFF. CDR3 DNA: TGTGCCAGCTGCGCAGGTTGGGCCACTGAAGCTTTCTTT.